A selection of T cell receptor beta chains follows, all from one sample in a study of early T cells in non-severe SARS-CoV-2 infection. TCRdb re-analysed the 5' RACE reads in MiXCR, keeping a single row per CDR3 protein. The table has around 100,000 distinct CDR3 sequences, over 10% seen once. Sequenced input: whole blood. These receptors were taken from an adult who was a healthcare worker with PCR-confirmed SARS-CoV-2 infection or an uninfected control (not recorded which). Both conserved end residues are part of each CDR3. Fields, in order: V gene, clone size, J gene, D gene, CDR3 protein, CDR3 DNA. The D gene is left open where the match is weak. Not all rows give a size; the values are once, few, many and, for expanded clones, a class.

V gene: TRBV10-3
clone size: many
J gene: TRBJ2-4
D gene: TRBD2
CDR3 protein: CAISDEGRDKNIQYF
CDR3 DNA: TGTGCCATCAGTGATGAGGGGAGGGACAAAAACATTCAGTACTTC

V gene: TRBV12-3/TRBV12-4
clone size: many
J gene: TRBJ2-1
D gene: NA
CDR3 protein: CASSPRQEQFF
CDR3 DNA: TGTGCCAGCAGTCCAAGACAGGAGCAGTTCTTC

V gene: TRBV28
clone size: few
J gene: TRBJ1-6
D gene: NA
CDR3 protein: CASSIYRDSGSPLHF
CDR3 DNA: TGTGCCAGCAGTATCTACCGGGACTCGGGCTCACCCCTCCACTTT

V gene: TRBV20-1
clone size: many
J gene: TRBJ1-5
D gene: TRBD1
CDR3 protein: CSARQGAQPQHF
CDR3 DNA: TGCAGTGCTAGGCAGGGGGCCCAGCCCCAGCATTTT

V gene: TRBV2
clone size: few
J gene: TRBJ2-3
D gene: NA
CDR3 protein: CASRPRLPTDTQYF
CDR3 DNA: TGTGCCAGCAGACCCAGACTCCCCACAGATACGCAGTATTTT

V gene: TRBV5-6
clone size: NA
J gene: TRBJ1-3
D gene: NA
CDR3 protein: CASSLGNGRSGNTIYF
CDR3 DNA: TGTGCCAGCAGCTTGGGAAACGGCCGCTCTGGAAACACCATATATTTT

V gene: TRBV11-2
clone size: NA
J gene: TRBJ2-3
D gene: NA
CDR3 protein: CAGNPPGTDTQYF
CDR3 DNA: TGTGCCGGCAACCCCCCGGGGACAGATACGCAGTATTTT

V gene: TRBV7-6
clone size: NA
J gene: TRBJ2-5
D gene: NA
CDR3 protein: CASSLLEETQYF
CDR3 DNA: TGTGCCAGCAGCTTGTTAGAAGAGACCCAGTACTTC

V gene: TRBV12-3/TRBV12-4
clone size: many
J gene: TRBJ2-7
D gene: TRBD1
CDR3 protein: CASSPRDRAYEQYF
CDR3 DNA: TGTGCCAGCAGCCCCCGGGACAGGGCCTACGAGCAGTACTTC

V gene: TRBV25-1
clone size: few
J gene: TRBJ2-7
D gene: NA
CDR3 protein: CASSETGLTFYEQYF
CDR3 DNA: TGTGCCAGCAGTGAAACGGGACTCACTTTTTACGAGCAGTACTTC

V gene: TRBV28
clone size: NA
J gene: TRBJ1-5
D gene: NA
CDR3 protein: CASSNRGAQHF
CDR3 DNA: TGTGCCAGCAGTAACCGTGGGGCCCAGCATTTT

V gene: TRBV28
clone size: once
J gene: TRBJ1-2
D gene: NA
CDR3 protein: CASLGESGYTF
CDR3 DNA: TGTGCCAGCCTGGGGGAGAGTGGCTACACCTTC

V gene: TRBV27
clone size: NA
J gene: TRBJ2-2
D gene: NA
CDR3 protein: CASSFSRYNTGELFF
CDR3 DNA: TGTGCCAGCAGTTTCAGTCGATATAACACCGGGGAGCTGTTTTTT

V gene: TRBV11-3
clone size: few
J gene: TRBJ2-1
D gene: NA
CDR3 protein: CASSRDRYNEQFF
CDR3 DNA: TGTGCCAGCAGCCGAGACAGATACAATGAGCAGTTCTTC

V gene: TRBV25-1
clone size: once
J gene: TRBJ1-4
D gene: NA
CDR3 protein: CARSWGKLFF
CDR3 DNA: TGTGCCAGGAGTTGGGGGAAACTGTTTTTT

V gene: TRBV6-5
clone size: many
J gene: TRBJ1-5
D gene: TRBD1
CDR3 protein: CASSYRQGGQPQHF
CDR3 DNA: TGTGCCAGCAGTTACCGACAGGGCGGACAGCCCCAGCATTTT

V gene: TRBV13
clone size: many
J gene: TRBJ2-7
D gene: NA
CDR3 protein: CASRDGSSSYEQYF
CDR3 DNA: TGTGCCAGCAGAGACGGATCGAGCTCCTACGAGCAGTACTTC

V gene: TRBV28
clone size: NA
J gene: TRBJ2-3
D gene: NA
CDR3 protein: CASRHNMKGTDTQYF
CDR3 DNA: TGTGCCAGCAGGCATAACATGAAAGGCACAGATACGCAGTATTTT

V gene: TRBV12-3/TRBV12-4
clone size: many
J gene: TRBJ2-1
D gene: TRBD2
CDR3 protein: CASSPVTSSGINEQFF
CDR3 DNA: TGTGCCAGCAGTCCCGTAACGTCTAGCGGGATCAATGAGCAGTTCTTC

V gene: TRBV28
clone size: few
J gene: TRBJ1-1
D gene: NA
CDR3 protein: CASSLSAGTEAFF
CDR3 DNA: TGTGCCAGCAGTTTATCTGCGGGGACTGAAGCTTTTTTT

V gene: TRBV7-3
clone size: NA
J gene: TRBJ2-3
D gene: NA
CDR3 protein: CASGVDPDTQYF
CDR3 DNA: TGTGCCAGCGGGGTCGATCCGGATACGCAGTATTTT

V gene: TRBV7-9
clone size: NA
J gene: TRBJ2-3
D gene: TRBD1
CDR3 protein: CASSQGAGHTDTQYF
CDR3 DNA: TGTGCCAGCAGTCAGGGGGCAGGGCACACAGATACGCAGTATTTT

V gene: TRBV7-2
clone size: NA
J gene: TRBJ1-2
D gene: TRBD1
CDR3 protein: CATRPGQGYGGYTF
CDR3 DNA: TGTGCCACCCGGCCGGGACAGGGCTATGGGGGCTACACCTTC

V gene: TRBV10-3
clone size: NA
J gene: TRBJ2-2
D gene: TRBD1
CDR3 protein: CAISGTGGVSGELFF
CDR3 DNA: TGTGCCATCAGTGGGACAGGGGGCGTAAGCGGGGAGCTGTTTTTT

V gene: TRBV4-3
clone size: NA
J gene: TRBJ2-7
D gene: NA
CDR3 protein: CASSHRFASSYEQYF
CDR3 DNA: TGCGCCAGCAGCCATAGGTTCGCGAGCTCCTACGAGCAGTACTTC

V gene: TRBV12-3/TRBV12-4
clone size: few
J gene: TRBJ2-5
D gene: NA
CDR3 protein: CASSPRGGETQYF
CDR3 DNA: TGTGCCAGCAGTCCCAGGGGAGGGGAGACCCAGTACTTC

V gene: TRBV4-3
clone size: NA
J gene: TRBJ2-7
D gene: NA
CDR3 protein: CASSQDRQVGEQYF
CDR3 DNA: TGCGCCAGCAGCCAAGACCGCCAAGTAGGCGAGCAGTACTTC

V gene: TRBV4-1
clone size: many
J gene: TRBJ1-5
D gene: NA
CDR3 protein: CASRQVGSNQPQHF
CDR3 DNA: TGCGCCAGCCGACAGGTGGGAAGCAATCAGCCCCAGCATTTT

V gene: TRBV7-9
clone size: few
J gene: TRBJ1-1
D gene: NA
CDR3 protein: CASSLQGTTEAFF
CDR3 DNA: TGTGCCAGCAGCCTTCAGGGTACCACTGAAGCTTTCTTT

V gene: TRBV28
clone size: NA
J gene: TRBJ1-6
D gene: NA
CDR3 protein: CASSLRQGYNSPLHF
CDR3 DNA: TGTGCCAGCAGTTTACGGCAGGGTTATAATTCACCCCTCCACTTT

V gene: TRBV4-3
clone size: few
J gene: TRBJ2-3
D gene: NA
CDR3 protein: CASSHGPLTDTQYF
CDR3 DNA: TGCGCCAGCAGCCACGGACCTCTCACAGATACGCAGTATTTT

V gene: TRBV20-1
clone size: few
J gene: TRBJ2-3
D gene: NA
CDR3 protein: CTVPGLYTDTQYF
CDR3 DNA: TGCACCGTACCGGGACTCTACACAGATACGCAGTATTTT

V gene: TRBV3-1
clone size: few
J gene: TRBJ2-3
D gene: TRBD2
CDR3 protein: CASSQGLAGSDTQYF
CDR3 DNA: TGTGCCAGCAGCCAGGGACTAGCGGGAAGTGATACGCAGTATTTT

V gene: TRBV7-2
clone size: NA
J gene: TRBJ2-5
D gene: NA
CDR3 protein: CASSLFGGQETQYF
CDR3 DNA: TGTGCCAGCAGCTTATTCGGGGGACAAGAGACCCAGTACTTC

V gene: TRBV29-1
clone size: many
J gene: TRBJ1-1
D gene: TRBD1
CDR3 protein: CSVPRDRGSPLNTEAFF
CDR3 DNA: TGCAGCGTCCCCCGGGACAGGGGTTCCCCATTGAACACTGAAGCTTTCTTT

V gene: TRBV20-1
clone size: few
J gene: TRBJ2-3
D gene: TRBD1
CDR3 protein: CSANNQGDRTDTQYF
CDR3 DNA: TGCAGTGCTAACAACCAGGGGGACCGCACAGATACGCAGTATTTT

V gene: TRBV6-6
clone size: few
J gene: TRBJ2-6
D gene: NA
CDR3 protein: CAVKIEGSGANVLTF
CDR3 DNA: TGTGCCGTTAAAATAGAGGGATCTGGGGCCAACGTCCTGACTTTC

V gene: TRBV20-1
clone size: many
J gene: TRBJ1-1
D gene: NA
CDR3 protein: CSARDGGGNTEAFF
CDR3 DNA: TGCAGTGCTAGAGATGGGGGCGGGAACACTGAAGCTTTCTTT

V gene: TRBV28
clone size: NA
J gene: TRBJ2-1
D gene: NA
CDR3 protein: CASSLLQLEQFF
CDR3 DNA: TGTGCCAGCAGTTTACTCCAGCTAGAGCAGTTCTTC

V gene: TRBV10-2
clone size: few
J gene: TRBJ1-2
D gene: NA
CDR3 protein: CASRTGAWGLYTF
CDR3 DNA: TGCGCCAGCAGAACCGGGGCCTGGGGGTTATACACCTTC

V gene: TRBV6-5
clone size: NA
J gene: TRBJ1-5
D gene: NA
CDR3 protein: CASSPAGRVNQPQHF
CDR3 DNA: TGTGCCAGCAGTCCGGCAGGCAGGGTCAATCAGCCCCAGCATTTT

V gene: TRBV11-2
clone size: many
J gene: TRBJ2-7
D gene: NA
CDR3 protein: CASSLATGKSREQYF
CDR3 DNA: TGTGCCAGCAGCCTAGCGACAGGGAAGTCTCGGGAGCAGTACTTC

V gene: TRBV4-3
clone size: few
J gene: TRBJ1-1
D gene: NA
CDR3 protein: CASSQEAGRNTEAFF
CDR3 DNA: TGCGCCAGCAGCCAAGAGGCAGGGAGGAACACTGAAGCTTTCTTT

V gene: TRBV2
clone size: NA
J gene: TRBJ2-7
D gene: TRBD1
CDR3 protein: CASTGTEYLSYEQYF
CDR3 DNA: TGTGCCAGCACGGGGACAGAGTACCTTTCCTACGAGCAGTACTTC

V gene: TRBV9
clone size: NA
J gene: TRBJ2-1
D gene: TRBD2
CDR3 protein: CASSRAGVSYNEQFF
CDR3 DNA: TGTGCCAGCAGCAGGGCGGGAGTCTCCTACAATGAGCAGTTCTTC

V gene: TRBV5-6
clone size: few
J gene: TRBJ2-1
D gene: NA
CDR3 protein: CASSQTGPNEQFF
CDR3 DNA: TGTGCCAGCAGTCAAACGGGGCCCAATGAGCAGTTCTTC

V gene: TRBV6-5
clone size: NA
J gene: TRBJ2-7
D gene: NA
CDR3 protein: CASRPRWGPFYEQYF
CDR3 DNA: TGTGCCAGCAGACCGCGTTGGGGCCCTTTCTACGAGCAGTACTTC

V gene: TRBV12-3/TRBV12-4
clone size: NA
J gene: TRBJ2-1
D gene: NA
CDR3 protein: CASSPPDRNNEQFF
CDR3 DNA: TGTGCCAGCAGTCCACCGGACAGAAACAATGAGCAGTTCTTC

V gene: TRBV7-2
clone size: many
J gene: TRBJ1-2
D gene: NA
CDR3 protein: CASSLTRGAGYTF
CDR3 DNA: TGTGCCAGCAGCTTAACCCGCGGGGCTGGCTACACCTTC

V gene: TRBV18
clone size: NA
J gene: TRBJ2-2
D gene: TRBD2
CDR3 protein: CASSPGLAGVSSGELFF
CDR3 DNA: TGTGCCAGCTCACCGGGACTAGCGGGAGTCAGTAGCGGGGAGCTGTTTTTT

V gene: TRBV18
clone size: NA
J gene: TRBJ1-1
D gene: NA
CDR3 protein: CASSPEGGTEAFF
CDR3 DNA: TGTGCCAGCTCACCTGAGGGGGGCACTGAAGCTTTCTTT

V gene: TRBV5-4
clone size: medium-sized
J gene: TRBJ2-3
D gene: NA
CDR3 protein: CASSSDRALIDTQYF
CDR3 DNA: TGTGCCAGCAGCTCTGACCGGGCCCTTATCGATACGCAGTATTTT

V gene: TRBV6-5
clone size: few
J gene: TRBJ2-7
D gene: NA
CDR3 protein: CASSYTGAPYEQYF
CDR3 DNA: TGTGCCAGCAGTTACACGGGGGCGCCGTACGAGCAGTACTTC

V gene: TRBV10-2
clone size: few
J gene: TRBJ1-6
D gene: NA
CDR3 protein: CASKSGPHSPLHF
CDR3 DNA: TGCGCCAGCAAGTCAGGCCCTCATTCACCCCTCCACTTT

V gene: TRBV12-3/TRBV12-4
clone size: many
J gene: TRBJ1-1
D gene: NA
CDR3 protein: CASSFAGTEAFF
CDR3 DNA: TGTGCCAGCAGTTTCGCAGGCACTGAAGCTTTCTTT

V gene: TRBV6-5
clone size: many
J gene: TRBJ2-1
D gene: TRBD2
CDR3 protein: CASKSGTVGYNEQFF
CDR3 DNA: TGTGCCAGTAAAAGCGGGACGGTGGGCTACAATGAGCAGTTCTTC

V gene: TRBV20-1
clone size: NA
J gene: TRBJ2-1
D gene: TRBD1
CDR3 protein: CSARDRTGGYEQFF
CDR3 DNA: TGCAGTGCTAGAGATCGGACAGGGGGATATGAGCAGTTCTTC

V gene: TRBV5-1
clone size: few
J gene: TRBJ2-3
D gene: NA
CDR3 protein: CARGYEENTQYF
CDR3 DNA: TGCGCCAGGGGGTATGAAGAGAATACGCAGTATTTT

V gene: TRBV28
clone size: few
J gene: TRBJ1-1
D gene: NA
CDR3 protein: CASSPPAFF
CDR3 DNA: TGTGCCAGCAGCCCACCGGCTTTCTTT